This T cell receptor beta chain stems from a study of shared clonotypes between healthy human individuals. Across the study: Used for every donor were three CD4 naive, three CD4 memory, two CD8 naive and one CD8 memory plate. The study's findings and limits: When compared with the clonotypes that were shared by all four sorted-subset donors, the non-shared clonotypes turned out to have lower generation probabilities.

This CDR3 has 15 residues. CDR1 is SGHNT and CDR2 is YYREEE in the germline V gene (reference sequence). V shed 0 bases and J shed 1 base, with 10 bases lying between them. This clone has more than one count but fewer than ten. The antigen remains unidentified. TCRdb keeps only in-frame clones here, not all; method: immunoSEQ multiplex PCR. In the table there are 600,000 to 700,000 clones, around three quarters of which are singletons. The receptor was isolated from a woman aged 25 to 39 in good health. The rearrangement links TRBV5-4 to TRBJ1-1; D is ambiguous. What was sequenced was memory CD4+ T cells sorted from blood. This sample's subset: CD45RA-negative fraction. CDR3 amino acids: CASSLASGANTEAFF. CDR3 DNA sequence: TGTGCCAGCAGCTTGGCCTCAGGAGCGAACACTGAAGCTTTCTTT.